This TCR beta chain was documented in a study of cytomegalovirus exposure and HLA in healthy donors (dated by TCRdb to between 2016 and 2019). Background for the entire study: An earlier analysis of approximately 600 of the donors reported more than 250 Gb of sequence data and 117 million unique TCR beta sequences from roughly 200 million T cells. Around 320 gigabases of sequencing data and 70 million to 100 million unique TCR sequences were included in an early release covering about 600 HLA-typed donors. Of the 300 to 500 genotyped donors, approximately 81% were placed in the genetic ancestry cluster associated with self-reported Caucasian donors. The study was designed to test whether signatures of past pathogen exposure could be identified by cataloging public T cell receptors. The study used immunosequencing to profile the T cell repertoires of 600 to 850 subjects and linked those repertoires to cytomegalovirus serostatus. Along with the roughly 610-subject first cohort, a separate validation cohort of around 120 different subjects was used. The study combined high-throughput TCR immunosequencing, statistical association of individual TCRs with disease status, and machine learning to predict cytomegalovirus infection status. To study patterns of TCR occurrence, a later analysis re-analyzed previously published TCR beta repertoires from several hundred donors and added high-resolution HLA genotyping. Rather than using new phenotypic data, the later analysis identified candidate immune exposures from TCR beta sequences and from how often those sequences occurred across donors. To decide whether each TCR beta V gene segment behaved as functional or pseudogenic, an earlier analysis of some 600 of the donors relied on high-throughput TCR beta sequencing. Donor age, sex, ethnicity and CMV serostatus were collected together with the repertoire data. A later genetic analysis took genome-wide SNP genotypes for about three fifths of the 666 donors and used that subset as a discovery cohort. Every repertoire in the discovery cohort had been generated on one and the same sequencing platform. Class I and class II HLA loci were covered by the typing at four-digit resolution. Typing coverage varied by locus: roughly 629-640 donors for A, B, C, DRB1 and DQB1; 522 for DQA1; about 590 for DPA1; 400 to 480 for DPB1. Because of strong linkage in the cohort, a few DR-DQ haplotypes were treated as single units for association and clustering. Among 398 genotyped donors of the cohort, an average of 235,054 unique TCR beta nucleotide sequences were sequenced per donor, roughly 20% of them non-productive.

The paper as a whole reports these results and caveats: A further reported finding was that TCR beta sequences accurately predicted the HLA-A and HLA-B alleles for most subjects in the first cohort. A cluster of highly shared sequence variants was judged likely to represent a technical artifact of the sequencing pipeline. Assigning TCR associations to individual alleles was difficult when HLA alleles, especially DR and DQ, strongly co-occurred. According to a later analysis, most CMV-associated TCR beta chains appeared to be HLA-restricted, and the HLA associations seemed to be driven largely by CMV exposure. In a later analysis, HLA-associated TCR beta chains were found to be more clonally expanded and to have lower generation probabilities than equally common non-associated chains. A later analysis found that TCR association rates varied across HLA loci, with DRB1 alleles showing the most associated TCRs and HLA-C alleles the fewest. In vitro tests confirmed that a few of the cytomegalovirus-associated TCR beta chains recognize cytomegalovirus antigens. In both the original and validation cohorts, the classifier was reported to diagnose cytomegalovirus status with high specificity and sensitivity. Specific HLA alleles were associated with 15,000 to 20,000 TCR beta sequences at a false discovery rate of 0.05 in a later analysis. Roughly uniform sequencing depth across donors was assumed in presence/absence analyses, although this assumption may not hold. For the cohort, immune exposure information was limited to CMV serostatus. In a later genetic analysis, fewer N-insertions in productive TCRs were reported among donors in an Asian-associated ancestry cluster than the roughly 700-donor mean. A later genetic analysis associated a missense DCLRE1C variant with V-gene and J-gene trimming of TCR beta chains, and an independent cohort replicated the association. The cohort was sequenced for TCR beta chains only, and without alpha or paired-chain data the features that could be detected were limited. An earlier analysis of approximately 540 of the donors showed that most TCR beta V segments appeared in productive rearrangements either about 87% or about 30% of the time, which broadly matched IMGT annotations. Because HLA typing was missing for some donors at each locus, association tests included only the typed subset. Linkage disequilibrium might explain the correlated functional status among segregating V segments, but an unknown experimental factor could not be ruled out. Because counts were too low, 15 to 20 rarely observed V segments, including chromosome 9 orphons, were excluded from the earlier analysis of some 540 of the donors. While some public TCRs were present in many individuals, most TCR sequences turned up only very rarely across donors. In the study, about 150 TCR beta chains were listed as associated with cytomegalovirus. A later analysis reported that several top co-occurrence clusters appeared linked to parvovirus B19, influenza, CMV and Epstein-Barr virus. Because the 87-base-pair reads could not distinguish some IMGT-functional V segments, including TRBV6-2 and TRBV6-3, those segments were excluded. The authors suggested that the approach could potentially be extended to other disease states and immunological phenotypes.

Receptors were amplified or captured by the immunoSEQ multiplex PCR assay. A mixture of 60 forward primers for TCR Vbeta segments and 13 reverse primers for TCR Jbeta segments was used in the multiplex PCR. The CDR3 region of rearranged TCR beta genes was amplified from genomic DNA with a multiplex PCR assay. The amplified TCR beta libraries were sequenced on the Illumina HiSeq System as 87-base-pair reads. As for how the authors treated the data: A later analysis tallied some 79 million unique TCR beta chains across the 666 repertoires, and approximately 9.9 million of those chains were shared by two or more donors. Raw reads were error-corrected and collapsed into unique sequences by a nearest-neighbor algorithm in which closely related sequences were merged to remove PCR and sequencing errors. V, D and J gene segments were assigned by aligning CDR3 sequences to IMGT reference sequences. For a sequence to be retained, a match of at least six nucleotides to both a V gene segment and a J gene segment was required. A rearrangement was called productive if the CDR3 had no stop codons and remained in frame with V and J, and every other rearrangement was called non-productive. Following IMGT convention, CDR3 was defined as the stretch from the second conserved V-encoded cysteine to the conserved J-encoded phenylalanine. In an earlier analysis of around 570 of the donors, sequences lacking an unambiguous match to a single V gene segment were excluded. In an earlier analysis of several hundred of the donors, V segments were called functional above 56.7% productive rearrangements and were called segregating when the between-donor standard deviation exceeded 5%. To diagnose cytomegalovirus status from the catalog of TCR beta chain sequences, a statistical classification framework was built. V and J gene assignment, in a later analysis, came from comparing TCR nucleotide sequences with IMGT/GENE-DB human TR gene sequences. The TCRdist pipeline was used in a later analysis to assign CDR3 sequences and most-parsimonious VDJ recombination scenarios. A later analysis defined each TCR beta chain by its CDR3 amino acid sequence plus V-gene family, and excluded reads lacking a unique V-gene family. In a later analysis, nearly 600 highly shared, low-generation-probability nucleotide sequences were removed to address suspected cross-contamination and a sequencing artifact. For each public chain, a later analysis derived a clonal expansion index from normalized ranks of inferred template counts within each repertoire. In a later analysis, generation probabilities were computed with a VDJ recombination model fitted to out-of-frame rearrangements, and the resulting probabilities were checked against IGoR. A later analysis scored TCR-TCR, TCR-HLA and TCR-CMV co-occurrence with hypergeometric tests, applying a repertoire-size bias correction to TCR pairs. In a later analysis, false discovery rates were estimated by permuting HLA or CMV assignments 20 times. A later analysis grouped co-occurring TCRs with DBSCAN, adding TCRdist sequence similarity when clustering within HLA-allele-positive subsets. For co-occurrence clustering, repertoires with fewer than 30,000 or more than 120,000 public chains were excluded, along with several repertoires with anomalous nucleotide sharing. TCRdb obtained this table from immuneACCESS and retained in-frame rearrangements with V and J assigned. These tables miss some clones; where compared with another copy, unresolved V genes account for less than half of the shortfall, and the remainder is unexplained. V and J calls and clone size are given by that table; D and trimming were obtained from the DNA. A total of around 63,000 clones appear in this sample, approximately 79% of them only once. About 2.8% of the sample belongs to the ten largest clones.

The germline V gene (reference sequence) provides CDR1 PRHDT and CDR2 FYEKMQ. Trimming takes 2 bases off V and 8 bases off J; junction bases not matched to a gene: 9. The CDR3 covers 16 residues, taking in both the cysteine and the phenylalanine. Only CDR3 DNA is held: 48 bases, read in frame from base 1. To note about this clone: The specificity of this receptor is unknown. No much larger clone exists at a distance of one base, and base qualities are not known.

The cohort consisted of approximately 690 healthy bone marrow donors. All cohort members were sampled while nominally healthy, although unrecorded immune exposures were likely present. The donor was CMV seronegative and belonged to the group of approximately 320 seronegative cohort members. Every donor gave a peripheral blood sample, and the peripheral blood mononuclear cells from that sample were used for TCR beta sequencing. Genomic DNA was extracted from the blood cell samples with the Qiagen DNeasy Blood Extraction Kit. The sequence derives from a woman in her thirties in good health and CMV-seronegative. The chain links TRBV13 with TRBJ2-1, and 10 junction bases match TRBD2. Sequencing was carried out using PBMCs. The DNA is as follows: TGTGCCAGCAGCTTATGGTCTAGCGGGGGCCTACATGAGCAGTTCTTC. It codes for CASSLWSSGGLHEQFF.